The source of this TCR beta chain is a study of CD8 T cells in ankylosing spondylitis (dated 2017 in TCRdb). For the study in its entirety: The study profiled T cell receptor beta repertoires in healthy donors and ankylosing spondylitis patients to find disease-linked TCR variants. The full study cohort comprised about 23 ankylosing spondylitis patients and 85 to 120 healthy donors. Peripheral blood samples were taken, and synovial fluid was additionally collected from ankylosing spondylitis patients. Points the paper makes about the study in general: The disease-linked clones were reported to be significantly enriched in matched synovial fluid samples from ankylosing spondylitis patients. A TCR beta motif of 7 or 8 highly homologous amino acid variants appeared characteristic of blood from ankylosing spondylitis patients. The disease-linked clones showed a CD8+ phenotype and occurred at relatively low frequencies in peripheral blood. Some motif variants had previously been reported in the synovial fluid and blood of reactive arthritis patients, which suggests shared mechanisms of disease initiation.

The sequencer was an Illumina HiSeq 2500. Quantitative 5'-RACE with molecular barcodes was used to prepare TCR beta libraries. The study's own analysis went as follows. A new computational method based on a probabilistic model of VDJ rearrangement was used to identify disease-linked TCR variants. Through fastp at Q25 and MiXCR, TCRdb rebuilt clones from the public reads, retaining in-frame beta chains. Each CDR3 protein appears once, grouped with its most common genes and DNA. TCRdb, not the original authors, processed these V and J calls. This sample gives 250,000 or so distinct CDR3 sequences in total; 20% to 30% of them show up just once. The biggest ten clones account for approximately 0.61% of the sample. From cysteine to phenylalanine, the CDR3 is 13 amino acids long. Kept here is only the CDR3 DNA, which spans 39 bases and is read in frame from base 1. Trimming at the junction amounts to 4 bases on V and 7 bases on J, and the germline ends lie 13 bases apart. From a lookup of the germline V gene (reference sequence), CDR1 and CDR2 are DFQATT and SNEGSKA.

Turning to this clonotype: Its specific antigen is unknown. No base qualities exist here, and no much larger clone lies one base off it.

The sequence derives from a male donor with ankylosing spondylitis or in good health (not recorded which). The sequencing input was blood, either unsorted or a sorted T cell fraction (not recorded which). The rearranged chain carries TRBV20-1 and TRBJ2-2; D gene: possibly TRBD1, on 5 matching bases. The CDR3 protein sequence reads: CSATLTAYGELFF. Read as DNA, the sequence is TGCAGTGCTACCTTGACAGCCTACGGGGAGCTGTTTTTT.